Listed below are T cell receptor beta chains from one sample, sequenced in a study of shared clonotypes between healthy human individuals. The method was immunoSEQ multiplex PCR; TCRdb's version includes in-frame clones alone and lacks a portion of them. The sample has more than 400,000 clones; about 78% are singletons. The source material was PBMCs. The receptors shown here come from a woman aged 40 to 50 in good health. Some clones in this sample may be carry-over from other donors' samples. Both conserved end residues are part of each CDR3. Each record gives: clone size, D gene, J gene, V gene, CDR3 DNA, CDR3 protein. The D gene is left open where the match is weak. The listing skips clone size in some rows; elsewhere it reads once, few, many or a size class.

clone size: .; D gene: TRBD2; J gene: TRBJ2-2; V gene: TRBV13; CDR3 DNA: TGTGCCAGCAGCTCTTCCCCGACTAGCCGGGCGGAGCTGTTTTTT; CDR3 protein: CASSSSPTSRAELFF
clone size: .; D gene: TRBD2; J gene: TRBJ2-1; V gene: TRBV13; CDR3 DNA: TGTGCCAGCAGCCGTACTAGCGGGTTGGGGAATGAGCAGTTCTTC; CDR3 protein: CASSRTSGLGNEQFF
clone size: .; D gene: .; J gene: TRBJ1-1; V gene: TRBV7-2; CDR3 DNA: TGTGCCAGCAGCTTAGTACCGGGATTGACTGAAGCTTTCTTT; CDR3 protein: CASSLVPGLTEAFF
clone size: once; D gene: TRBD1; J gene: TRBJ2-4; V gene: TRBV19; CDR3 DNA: TGTGCCAGTAGTTTAACAGGGGTTGGAGACATTCAGTACTTC; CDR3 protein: CASSLTGVGDIQYF
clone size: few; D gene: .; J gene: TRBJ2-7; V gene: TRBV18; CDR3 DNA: TGTGCCAGCTCACCACGGGACGGCACGAACGAGCAGTACTTC; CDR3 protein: CASSPRDGTNEQYF
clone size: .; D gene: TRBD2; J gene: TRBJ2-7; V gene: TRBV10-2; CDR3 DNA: TGCGCCAGCAGTGACGGTAGCGGGGGCTCCTACGAGCAGTACTTC; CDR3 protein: CASSDGSGGSYEQYF
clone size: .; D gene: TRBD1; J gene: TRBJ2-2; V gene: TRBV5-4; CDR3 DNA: TGTGCCAGCAGCTTGCCTCAGGGGGTGAACACCGGGGAGCTGTTTTTT; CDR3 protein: CASSLPQGVNTGELFF
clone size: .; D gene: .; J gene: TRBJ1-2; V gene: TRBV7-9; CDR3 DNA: TGTGCCAGCAGCTTAGTTTTGGACAATTTTAACTATGGCTACACCTTC; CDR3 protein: CASSLVLDNFNYGYTF
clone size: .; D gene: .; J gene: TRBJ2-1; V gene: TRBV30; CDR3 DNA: TGTGCCTGGAGTGTATGGGACGGTGAGCAGTTCTTC; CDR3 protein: CAWSVWDGEQFF
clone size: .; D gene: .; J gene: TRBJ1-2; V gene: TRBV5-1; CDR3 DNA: TGCGCCAGCAGGGAGGGGAGTGGCCCCTCGGGCTACACCTTC; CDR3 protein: CASREGSGPSGYTF
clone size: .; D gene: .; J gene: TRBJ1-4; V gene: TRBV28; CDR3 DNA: TGTGCCAGCAGCGACGACAGGAGGAATGAAAAACTGTTTTTT; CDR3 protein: CASSDDRRNEKLFF
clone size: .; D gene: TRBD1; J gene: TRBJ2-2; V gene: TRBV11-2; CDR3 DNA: TGTGCCAGCAGCTTAGGACAGGGGCAGGGCGGGGAGCTGTTTTTT; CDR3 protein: CASSLGQGQGGELFF
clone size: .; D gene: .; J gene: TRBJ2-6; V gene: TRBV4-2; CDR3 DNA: TGTGCCAGCAGCCAATCGACTCTCTCTGGGGCCAACGTCCTGACTTTC; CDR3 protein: CASSQSTLSGANVLTF
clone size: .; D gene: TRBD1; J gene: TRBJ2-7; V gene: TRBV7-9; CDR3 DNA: TGTGCCAGCAGCTTAGGGACAGGGGTAATCTACGAGCAGTACTTC; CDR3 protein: CASSLGTGVIYEQYF
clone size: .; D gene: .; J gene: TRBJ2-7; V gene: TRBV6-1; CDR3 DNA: TGTGCCAGCAGCGCCGGGACTCAAGCCTACGAGCAGTACTTC; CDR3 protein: CASSAGTQAYEQYF
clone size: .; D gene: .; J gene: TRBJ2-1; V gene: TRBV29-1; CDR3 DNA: TGCAGCGCTAGCGAGGCCTACAATGAGCAGTTCTTC; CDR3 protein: CSASEAYNEQFF
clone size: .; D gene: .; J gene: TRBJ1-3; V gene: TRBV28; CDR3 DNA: TGTGCCAGCAGTCCTCCTTGGCTCGGAGGAAACACCATATATTTT; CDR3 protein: CASSPPWLGGNTIYF
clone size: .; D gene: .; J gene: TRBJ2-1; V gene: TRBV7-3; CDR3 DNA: TGTGCCAGCAGCTATGGGACCCAGAACAATGAGCAGTTCTTC; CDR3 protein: CASSYGTQNNEQFF
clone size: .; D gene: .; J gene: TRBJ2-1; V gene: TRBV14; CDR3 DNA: TGTGCCAGCAGCCCACGGATCTCCTACAATGAGCAGTTCTTC; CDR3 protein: CASSPRISYNEQFF
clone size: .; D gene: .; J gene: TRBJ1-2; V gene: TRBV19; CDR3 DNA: TGTGCCAGTAGTCTAAGACACAGTAACTATGGCTACACCTTC; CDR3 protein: CASSLRHSNYGYTF
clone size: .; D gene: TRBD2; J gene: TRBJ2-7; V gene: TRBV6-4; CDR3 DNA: TGTGCCATCAGTGAGTCGAGTTATGGCGGGAGTTCCGAGCAGTACTTC; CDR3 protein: CAISESSYGGSSEQYF
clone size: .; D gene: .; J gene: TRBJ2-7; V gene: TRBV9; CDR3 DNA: TGTGCCAGCAGCGTATCTTCGACGCGCTACGAGCAGTACTTC; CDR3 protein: CASSVSSTRYEQYF
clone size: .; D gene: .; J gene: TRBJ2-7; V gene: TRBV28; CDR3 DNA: TGTGCCAGCAGTTTCCCGGATTGGGAGCAGTACTTC; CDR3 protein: CASSFPDWEQYF
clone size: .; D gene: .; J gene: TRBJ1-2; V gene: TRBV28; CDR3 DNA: TGTGCCAGCAGTTTAACTAACTATGGCTACACCTTC; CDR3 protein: CASSLTNYGYTF
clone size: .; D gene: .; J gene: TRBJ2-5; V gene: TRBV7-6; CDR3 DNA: TGTGCCAGCAGCTTAGATCTGTACCAAGAGACCCAGTACTTC; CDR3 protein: CASSLDLYQETQYF
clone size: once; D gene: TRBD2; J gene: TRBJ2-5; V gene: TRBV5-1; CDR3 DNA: TGCGCCAGTACGACCGGGACTAGCGGAACCCCCCAAGAGACCCAGTACTTC; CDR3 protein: CASTTGTSGTPQETQYF
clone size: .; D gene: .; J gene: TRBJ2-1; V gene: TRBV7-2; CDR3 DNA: TGTGCCACCGGCCGTTGGCAGGACTACAATGAGCAGTTCTTC; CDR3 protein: CATGRWQDYNEQFF
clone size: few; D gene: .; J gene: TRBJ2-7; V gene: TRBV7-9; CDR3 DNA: TGTGCCAGCAGCTTCGGGACGGAATACGAGCAGTACTTC; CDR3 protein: CASSFGTEYEQYF
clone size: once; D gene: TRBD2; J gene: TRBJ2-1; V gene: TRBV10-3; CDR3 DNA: TGTGCCATCGAAGCGGGAGGATCCTACAATGAGCAGTTCTTC; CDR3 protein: CAIEAGGSYNEQFF
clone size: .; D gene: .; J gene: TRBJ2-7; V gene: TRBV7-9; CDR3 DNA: TGTGCCAGCAGCCATCGCTACGAGCAGTACTTC; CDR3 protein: CASSHRYEQYF
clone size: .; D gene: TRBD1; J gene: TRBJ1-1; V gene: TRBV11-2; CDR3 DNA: TGTGCCAGCAGCTTAGGGACAGGGTCATTGGGCACTGAAGCTTTCTTT; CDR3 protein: CASSLGTGSLGTEAFF
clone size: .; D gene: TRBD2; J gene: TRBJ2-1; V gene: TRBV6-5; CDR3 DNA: TGTGCCAGCGGGGAGACTAGCGGGAGGGGCAATGAGCAGTTCTTC; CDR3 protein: CASGETSGRGNEQFF
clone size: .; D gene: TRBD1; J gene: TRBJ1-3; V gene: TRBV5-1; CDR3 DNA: TGCGCCAGCAGCTGGGGGACAGGAAACTCTGGAAACACCATATATTTT; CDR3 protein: CASSWGTGNSGNTIYF
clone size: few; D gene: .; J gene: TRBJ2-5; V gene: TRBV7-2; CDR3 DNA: TGTGCCAGCAGCCCCCTTTCTGCGGAAGAGACCCAGTACTTC; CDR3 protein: CASSPLSAEETQYF
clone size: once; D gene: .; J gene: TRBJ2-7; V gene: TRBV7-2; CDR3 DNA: TGTGCCAGCAGTTTTCCATGGAGCGACGAGCAGTACTTC; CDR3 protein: CASSFPWSDEQYF
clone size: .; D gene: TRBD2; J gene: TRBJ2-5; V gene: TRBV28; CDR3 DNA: TGTGCCAGCAGTTTATGGGGGGGGACGGGAGAGACCCAGTACTTC; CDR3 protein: CASSLWGGTGETQYF
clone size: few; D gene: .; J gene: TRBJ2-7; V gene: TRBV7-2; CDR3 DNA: TGTGCCAGCAGCACCTTTTGGGGAGGGGGCTACGAGCAGTACTTC; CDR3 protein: CASSTFWGGGYEQYF
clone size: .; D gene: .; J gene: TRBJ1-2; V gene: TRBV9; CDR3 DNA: TGTGCCAGCAGCGTAAACTACAGGGCCCAAGGCTACACCTTC; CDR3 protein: CASSVNYRAQGYTF
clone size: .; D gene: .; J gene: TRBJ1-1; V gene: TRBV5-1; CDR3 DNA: TGCGCCAGCAGCGTGGGCCATGCGGAGAACACTGAAGCTTTCTTT; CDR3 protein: CASSVGHAENTEAFF
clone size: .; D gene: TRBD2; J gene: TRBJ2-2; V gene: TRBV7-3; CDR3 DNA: TGTGCCAGCAGCCGTAGGACTAGCGCGAACACCGGGGAGCTGTTTTTT; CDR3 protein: CASSRRTSANTGELFF
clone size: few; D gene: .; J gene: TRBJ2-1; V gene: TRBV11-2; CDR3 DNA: TGTGCCAGCAGCGCCCCGGGACGGAACTACAATGAGCAGTTCTTC; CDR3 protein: CASSAPGRNYNEQFF
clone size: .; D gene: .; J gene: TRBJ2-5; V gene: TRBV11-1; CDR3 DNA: TGTGCCAGCAGCTTAGAATCCCGGAGGGAGACCCAGTACTTC; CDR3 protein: CASSLESRRETQYF
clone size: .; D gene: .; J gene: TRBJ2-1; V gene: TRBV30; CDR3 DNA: TGTGCCTGGAGTCCCTCCCTGATCAATGAGCAGTTCTTC; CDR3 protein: CAWSPSLINEQFF